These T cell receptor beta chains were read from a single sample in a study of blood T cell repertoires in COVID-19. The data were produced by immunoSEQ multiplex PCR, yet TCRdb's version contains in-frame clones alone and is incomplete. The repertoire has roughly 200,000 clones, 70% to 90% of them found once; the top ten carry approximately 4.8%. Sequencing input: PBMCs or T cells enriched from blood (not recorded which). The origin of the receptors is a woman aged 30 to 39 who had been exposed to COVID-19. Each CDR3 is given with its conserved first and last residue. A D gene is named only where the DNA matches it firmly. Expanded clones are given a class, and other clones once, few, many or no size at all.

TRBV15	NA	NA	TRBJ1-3	CATSGARGGVGSGNTIYF	TGTGCCACCAGCGGCGCCCGGGGAGGAGTAGGGTCTGGAAACACCATATATTTT
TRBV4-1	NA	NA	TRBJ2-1	CASSQEVVYNEQFF	TGCGCCAGCAGCCAAGAGGTAGTCTACAATGAGCAGTTCTTC
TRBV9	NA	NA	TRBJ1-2	CASSPQGEVLSISYTF	TGTGCCAGCAGCCCCCAAGGAGAGGTGTTGAGTATCAGTTACACCTTC
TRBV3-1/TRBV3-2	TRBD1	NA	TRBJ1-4	CASIGQGRSEKLFF	TGTGCCAGCATCGGACAGGGCCGCTCTGAAAAACTGTTTTTT
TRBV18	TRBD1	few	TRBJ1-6	CASSRDRQDSPLHF	TGTGCCAGCTCGCGGGACAGGCAGGATTCACCCCTCCACTTT
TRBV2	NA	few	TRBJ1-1	CASIERLQWGNTEAFF	TGTGCCAGTATCGAAAGACTACAATGGGGGAACACTGAAGCTTTCTTT
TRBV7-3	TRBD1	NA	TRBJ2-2	CASSSGQPDTGELFF	TGTGCCAGCAGCTCGGGACAGCCTGACACCGGGGAGCTGTTTTTT
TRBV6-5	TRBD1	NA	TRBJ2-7	CASSPTGGYEQYF	TGTGCCAGCAGTCCGACAGGGGGCTACGAGCAGTACTTC
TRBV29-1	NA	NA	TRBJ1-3	CSGMTGGRTGNTIYF	TGCAGCGGGATGACAGGCGGTCGCACTGGAAACACCATATATTTT
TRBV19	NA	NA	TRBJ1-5	CASSIGRGGISNQPQHF	TGTGCCAGTAGTATCGGGCGAGGGGGTATCAGCAATCAGCCCCAGCATTTT
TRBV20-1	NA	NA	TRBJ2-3	CSAGDHTQYF	TGCAGTGCAGGGGATCATACGCAGTATTTT
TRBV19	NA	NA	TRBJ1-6	CASSIQGGRTSPLHF	TGTGCCAGTAGTATACAGGGAGGAAGAACTTCACCCCTCCACTTT
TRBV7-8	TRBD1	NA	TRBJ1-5	CASSQTGVNQPQHF	TGTGCCAGCAGCCAGACAGGGGTTAATCAGCCCCAGCATTTT
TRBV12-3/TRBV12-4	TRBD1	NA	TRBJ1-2	CASRTDRDYGYTF	TGTGCCAGCCGCACGGACAGGGACTATGGCTACACCTTC
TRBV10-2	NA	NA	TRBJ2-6	CASSDASGANVLTF	TGCGCCAGCAGTGACGCCAGTGGGGCCAACGTCCTGACTTTC
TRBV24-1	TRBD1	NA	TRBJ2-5	CATSELGQGTETQYF	TGTGCCACCAGTGAATTAGGACAGGGGACAGAGACCCAGTACTTC
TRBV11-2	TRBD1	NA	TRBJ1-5	CASSLTGGLGNQPQHF	TGTGCCAGCAGCTTGACAGGGGGCTTAGGCAATCAGCCCCAGCATTTT
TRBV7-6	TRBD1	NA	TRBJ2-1	CASSTPGQGIENEQFF	TGTGCCAGCAGCACACCAGGACAGGGGATCGAAAATGAGCAGTTCTTC
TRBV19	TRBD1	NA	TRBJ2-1	CASTPGQGSYNEQFF	TGTGCCAGTACCCCGGGACAGGGCTCCTACAATGAGCAGTTCTTC
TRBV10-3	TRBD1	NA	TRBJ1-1	CAISGTDRGRGEAFF	TGTGCCATCAGTGGGACGGACAGGGGGCGCGGTGAAGCTTTCTTT
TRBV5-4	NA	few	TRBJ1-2	CASSASAQEYGYTF	TGTGCCAGCAGCGCTAGTGCACAGGAATATGGCTACACCTTC
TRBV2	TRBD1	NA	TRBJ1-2	CASSTGQGFGYTF	TGTGCCAGCAGTACCGGACAGGGCTTTGGCTACACCTTC
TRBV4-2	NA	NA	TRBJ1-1	CASSQAKYGGFGTEAFF	TGTGCCAGCAGCCAAGCCAAGTACGGGGGGTTCGGCACTGAAGCTTTCTTT
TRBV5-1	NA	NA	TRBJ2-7	CASSLFGQSYEQYF	TGCGCCAGCAGCTTGTTCGGACAGTCCTACGAGCAGTACTTC
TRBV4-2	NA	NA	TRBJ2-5	CASSQGPRMEETQYF	TGTGCCAGCAGCCAAGGCCCTAGGATGGAAGAGACCCAGTACTTC
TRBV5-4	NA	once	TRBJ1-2	CASSSAPGFYGYTF	TGTGCCAGCAGCTCCGCCCCGGGGTTCTATGGCTACACCTTC
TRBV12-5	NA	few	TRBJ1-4	CASGPNRARNLNEKLFF	TGTGCTAGTGGTCCCAACAGAGCCAGAAATCTTAATGAAAAACTGTTTTTT
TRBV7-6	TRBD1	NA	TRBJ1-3	CASSSRDRSSGNTIYF	TGTGCCAGCAGCTCCCGGGACAGAAGCTCTGGAAACACCATATATTTT
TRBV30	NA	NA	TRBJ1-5	CAWNEQGFGNQPQHF	TGTGCCTGGAACGAGCAGGGTTTCGGGAATCAGCCCCAGCATTTT
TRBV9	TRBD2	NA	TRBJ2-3	CASSQWEERGRPSTQYF	TGTGCCAGCAGCCAGTGGGAAGAGCGGGGACGACCCAGTACGCAGTATTTT
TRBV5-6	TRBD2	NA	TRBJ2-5	CASSTTGTSGTQYF	TGTGCCAGCAGCACAACCGGGACTAGCGGGACCCAGTACTTC
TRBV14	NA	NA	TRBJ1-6	CASSQIGRGRNSPLHF	TGTGCCAGCAGCCAGATCGGGCGGGGGAGGAATTCACCCCTCCACTTT
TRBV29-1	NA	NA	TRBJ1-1	CSVGGYGPGTEAFF	TGCAGCGTGGGGGGATACGGGCCAGGAACTGAAGCTTTCTTT
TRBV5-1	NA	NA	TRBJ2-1	CASSLDLGGNEQFF	TGCGCCAGCAGCTTGGATCTAGGAGGCAATGAGCAGTTCTTC
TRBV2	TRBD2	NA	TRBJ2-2	CASNEVGGRTGELFF	TGTGCCAGCAACGAGGTCGGGGGGAGGACCGGGGAGCTGTTTTTT
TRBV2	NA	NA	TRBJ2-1	CASRDSYNEQFF	TGTGCCAGCAGGGACAGCTACAATGAGCAGTTCTTC